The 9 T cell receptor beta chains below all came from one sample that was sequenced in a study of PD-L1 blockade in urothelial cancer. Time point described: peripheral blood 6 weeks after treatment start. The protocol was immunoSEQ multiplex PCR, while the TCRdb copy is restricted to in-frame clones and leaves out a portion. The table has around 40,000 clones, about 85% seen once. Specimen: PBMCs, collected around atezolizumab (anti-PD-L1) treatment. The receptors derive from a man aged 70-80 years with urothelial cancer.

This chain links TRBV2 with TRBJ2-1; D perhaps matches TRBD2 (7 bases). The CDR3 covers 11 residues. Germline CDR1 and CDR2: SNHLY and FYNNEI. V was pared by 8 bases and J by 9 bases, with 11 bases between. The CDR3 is CASAGAGEQFF. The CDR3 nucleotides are TGTGCCAGCGCGGGGGCTGGTGAGCAGTTCTTC. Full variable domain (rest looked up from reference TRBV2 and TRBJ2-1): EPEVTQTPSHQVTQMGQEVILRCVPISNHLYFYWYRQILGQKVEFLVSFYNNEISEKSEIFDDQFSVERPDGSNFTLKIRSTKLEDSAMYFCASAGAGEQFFGPGTRLTVL.

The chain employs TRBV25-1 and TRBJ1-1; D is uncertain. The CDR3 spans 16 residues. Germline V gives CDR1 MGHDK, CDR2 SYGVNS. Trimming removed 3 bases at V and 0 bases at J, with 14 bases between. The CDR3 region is CASSDGQLSVNTEAFF. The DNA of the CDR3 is TGTGCCAGCAGTGATGGGCAGCTCTCGGTGAACACTGAAGCTTTCTTT.

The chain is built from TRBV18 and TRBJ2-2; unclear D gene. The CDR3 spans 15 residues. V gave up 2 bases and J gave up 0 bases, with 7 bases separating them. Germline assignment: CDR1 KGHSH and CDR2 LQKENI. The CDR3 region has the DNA TGTGCCAGCTCACCAACAGCCGCGAACACCGGGGAGCTGTTTTTT. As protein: CASSPTAANTGELFF.

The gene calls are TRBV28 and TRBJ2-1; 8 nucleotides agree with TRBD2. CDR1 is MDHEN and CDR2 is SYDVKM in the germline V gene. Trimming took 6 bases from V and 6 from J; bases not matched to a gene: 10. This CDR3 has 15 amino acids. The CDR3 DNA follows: TGTGCCAGCAGACCAACTAGCGGAGGGGGCAATGAGCAGTTCTTC. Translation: CASRPTSGGGNEQFF.

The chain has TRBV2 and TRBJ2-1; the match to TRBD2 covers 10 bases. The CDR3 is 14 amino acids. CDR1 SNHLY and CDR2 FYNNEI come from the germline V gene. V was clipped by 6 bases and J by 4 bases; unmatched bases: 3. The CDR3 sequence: CASRRTSGYNEQFF. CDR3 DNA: TGTGCCAGCAGGAGGACTAGCGGTTACAATGAGCAGTTCTTC.

CDR3 sequence: CASSSPTSDNEQFF. The CDR3 region has the DNA TGTGCCAGCAGTTCCCCGACTAGCGACAATGAGCAGTTCTTC. This chain joins TRBV6-5 and TRBJ2-1; the match to TRBD2 covers 8 bases. There are 14 residues in the CDR3. Germline values: CDR1 MNHEY, CDR2 SVGAGI. Losses at the gene ends were 4 bases for V and 5 bases for J; bases not matched to a gene: 4.

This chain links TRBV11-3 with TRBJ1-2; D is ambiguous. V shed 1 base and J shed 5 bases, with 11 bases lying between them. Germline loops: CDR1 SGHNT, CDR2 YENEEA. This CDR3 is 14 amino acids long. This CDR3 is CASSLALRFYGYTF. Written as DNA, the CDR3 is TGTGCCAGCAGCTTAGCTCTCAGATTTTATGGCTACACCTTC.

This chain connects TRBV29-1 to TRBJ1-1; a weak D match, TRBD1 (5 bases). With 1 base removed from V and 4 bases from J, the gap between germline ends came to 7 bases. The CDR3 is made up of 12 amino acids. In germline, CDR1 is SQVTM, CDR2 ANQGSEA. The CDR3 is CSVEAGRTEAFF. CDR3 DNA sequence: TGCAGCGTTGAAGCAGGGCGCACTGAAGCTTTCTTT. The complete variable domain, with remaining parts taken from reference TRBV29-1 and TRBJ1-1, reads SAVISQKPSRDICQRGTSLTIQCQVDSQVTMMFWYRQQPGQSLTLIATANQGSEATYESGFVIDKFPISRPNLTFSTLTVSNMSPEDSSIYLCSVEAGRTEAFFGQGTRLTVV.

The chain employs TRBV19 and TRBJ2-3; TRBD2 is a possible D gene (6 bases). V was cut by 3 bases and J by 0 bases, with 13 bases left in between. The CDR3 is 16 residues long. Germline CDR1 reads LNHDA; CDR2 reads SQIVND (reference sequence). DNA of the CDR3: TGTGCCAGTAGTATCTGGGGGGACGCTAGCACAGATACGCAGTATTTT. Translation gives CASSIWGDASTDTQYF.